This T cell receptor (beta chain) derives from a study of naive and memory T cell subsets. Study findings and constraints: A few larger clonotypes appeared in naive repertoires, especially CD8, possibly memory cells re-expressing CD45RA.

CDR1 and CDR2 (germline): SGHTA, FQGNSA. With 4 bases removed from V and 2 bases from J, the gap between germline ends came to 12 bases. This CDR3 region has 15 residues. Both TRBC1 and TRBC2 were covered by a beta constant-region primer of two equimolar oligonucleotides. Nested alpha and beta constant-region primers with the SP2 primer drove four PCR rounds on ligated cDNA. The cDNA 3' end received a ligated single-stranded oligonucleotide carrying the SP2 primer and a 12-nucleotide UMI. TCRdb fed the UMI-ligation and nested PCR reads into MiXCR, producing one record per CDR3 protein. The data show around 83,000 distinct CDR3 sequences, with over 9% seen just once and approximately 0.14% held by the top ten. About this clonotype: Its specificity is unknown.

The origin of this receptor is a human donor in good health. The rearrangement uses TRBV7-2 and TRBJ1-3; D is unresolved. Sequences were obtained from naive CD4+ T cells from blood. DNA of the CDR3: TGTGCCAGCAGCTCATTAGAGGGTCCTGGAAACACCATATATTTT. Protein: CASSSLEGPGNTIYF.